This T cell receptor (beta chain) was profiled in a study of T cell responses to AZD1222 COVID-19 vaccine. CDR3 size: 13 residues. Trimming took off 2 bases at V and 3 bases at J, with 7 bases between the two ends. Germline loops: CDR1 SNHLY, CDR2 FYNNEI. TCRdb's copy holds only in-frame clones and misses some; the assay was immunoSEQ multiplex PCR. The sample lists 150,000 or so clones; 92% were seen once. The clonotype was recovered from an adult who received the AZD1222 COVID-19 vaccine. Sample: peripheral blood, taken 28 days after the second AZD1222 dose. The V gene is TRBV2, the J gene TRBJ1-1; the D is unclear. CDR3 protein: CASSEQADTEAFF. CDR3 DNA: TGTGCCAGCAGTGAACAGGCAGACACTGAAGCTTTCTTT. Complete variable domain (other parts from reference TRBV2 and TRBJ1-1): EPEVTQTPSHQVTQMGQEVILRCVPISNHLYFYWYRQILGQKVEFLVSFYNNEISEKSEIFDDQFSVERPDGSNFTLKIRSTKLEDSAMYFCASSEQADTEAFFGQGTRLTVV.